These 22 T cell receptor beta chains originate from one sample sequenced in a study of T-cell reconstitution after alpha-beta-depleted transplantation in children. Unique molecular identifiers were incorporated into the prepared TCRbeta library. TCRdb passed the PCR reads through MiXCR, listing each CDR3 protein once. The top ten hold approximately 15% of the sample, which has around 490,000 distinct CDR3 sequences, roughly 10% seen once. This sample comprised PBMCs, mostly from graft donor cells, obtained 180 days after TCRalphabeta/CD19-depleted stem cell transplant. These receptors came from a female patient aged 2 to 10 who had a stem cell transplant for aplastic anemia, so the T cells may come from the graft donor.

This chain uses TRBV27 with TRBJ1-1; D unclear. Germline assignment: CDR1 MNHEY and CDR2 SMNVEV (reference sequence). Trimming took 4 bases from V and 1 from J, leaving 13 bases between them. The CDR3 extends over 15 amino acids. CDR3 sequence (DNA): TGTGCCAGCAGTTCCACTATGGTTGGGAACACTGAAGCTTTCTTT. Its protein is CASSSTMVGNTEAFF.

This clonotype was detected many times. The chain couples TRBV14 to TRBJ1-1; unclear D gene. Trimming took 1 base from V and 6 from J, leaving 15 bases between them. The CDR3 extends over 15 amino acids. Per the germline V gene, CDR1 is SGHDN and CDR2 is FVKESK. DNA for the CDR3: TGTGCCAGCAGCCAAGTTGGCCAGCTTGGAGCTGAAGCTTTCTTT. Translating it yields CASSQVGQLGAEAFF.

This clonotype was found a few times. The rearrangement joins TRBV12-3 or TRBV12-4 to TRBJ2-4, with 7 bases fitting TRBD2. The CDR3 has 13 residues. V gave up 7 bases and J gave up 4 bases; unmatched junction bases: 4. Here the CDR3 DNA reads TGTGCCAGCACCGACGGGGGGAAAAACATTCAGTACTTC. This gives the protein CASTDGGKNIQYF.

The V call is TRBV11-1, the J call TRBJ2-1, with 8 bases matching TRBD1. Germline CDR1 reads SGHAT; CDR2 reads FQDESV (reference sequence). The CDR3 is 14 residues long. J gave up 5 bases and V 3 bases, and 3 bases lay outside the gene matches. The CDR3 nucleotides are TGTGCCAGCAGCTTGACAGGGGCGGACAATGAGCAGTTCTTC. Encoded protein: CASSLTGADNEQFF.

This clonotype was picked up many times. This chain uses TRBV29-1 with TRBJ1-1; tentatively, D is TRBD1 (6 bases). The germline V gene has CDR1 SQVTM and CDR2 ANQGSEA. There are 13 residues in the CDR3. V gave up 7 bases and J gave up 6 bases, with 18 bases separating them. The CDR3 reads CSAPAGAHSEAFF. DNA of the CDR3: TGCAGCGCCCCTGCAGGGGCCCACTCTGAAGCTTTCTTT.

This clonotype has just a few counts. The chain recombines TRBV4-3 with TRBJ2-1; 9 bases map to TRBD1. The CDR3 contains 15 residues. The J segment lost 5 bases and the V segment lost 5 bases, leaving 7 bases of the junction unmatched. Looked up from germline, CDR1 is LGHNA and CDR2 is YSLEER. The CDR3, as DNA: TGCGCCAGCAGCGGGGGGACAGGGCAGAACAATGAGCAGTTCTTC. Its translation: CASSGGTGQNNEQFF.

The chain is built from TRBV18 and TRBJ1-1; weak D call: TRBD1 (5 bases). Trimming stripped 0 bases from V and 4 bases from J, with 9 bases between. The CDR3 is 14 residues long. Germline V gives CDR1 KGHSH, CDR2 LQKENI. The CDR3 here is CASSPPRGVTEAFF. DNA of the CDR3: TGTGCCAGCTCACCACCACGAGGGGTCACTGAAGCTTTCTTT.

The V call is TRBV12-3 or TRBV12-4, the J call TRBJ2-3; D is unclear. The CDR3 covers 14 residues. V was trimmed by 3 bases and J by 1 base, leaving 8 bases between them. The CDR3 sequence is CASSLLARTDTQYF. The CDR3 DNA is TGTGCCAGCAGTTTGCTGGCCCGCACAGATACGCAGTATTTT.

This chain links TRBV6-1 with TRBJ1-1; 12 bases are shared with TRBD1. The V segment lost 6 bases and the J segment 4 bases; nucleotides outside the gene matches: 12. This CDR3 has 17 amino acids. The germline gives CDR1 MNHNS, CDR2 SASEGT. The CDR3 nucleotides are TGTGCCAGCAGCACGACCGGGACAGGGGGCGATTTCACTGAAGCTTTCTTT. It translates to CASSTTGTGGDFTEAFF.

The CDR3 sequence is CAISESVGGSYEQYV. Written as DNA, the CDR3 is TGTGCCATCAGTGAGTCGGTCGGCGGGTCCTACGAGCAGTACGTC. This chain links TRBV10-3 with TRBJ2-7; a weak D match, TRBD2 (5 bases). This CDR3 has 15 residues. The germline V gene has CDR1 ENHRY and CDR2 SYGVKD. The V end was cut by 0 bases, the J end by 1 base, with 10 bases between.

This clonotype came up a few times. V and J are TRBV6-2 or TRBV6-3 and TRBJ2-4, with D maybe TRBD1 (5 bases). The V and J ends lost 11 bases and 3 bases respectively, with 20 bases between them. CDR1 is MNHEY and CDR2 is SVGEGT in the germline V gene. The CDR3 runs to 15 residues. The CDR3 bases are TGTGCCGCCCAACCATCAGGGCGCGACAAAAACATTCAGTACTTC. As protein: CAAQPSGRDKNIQYF.

There are many counts of this clonotype. Here the CDR3 DNA reads TGTGCCAGCAGTTCAGGACAGGGCAACAATGAGCAGTTCTTC. It translates to CASSSGQGNNEQFF. The chain couples TRBV6-5 to TRBJ2-1; TRBD1 aligns across 8 bases. The germline V gene has CDR1 MNHEY and CDR2 SVGAGI. CDR3 length: 14 residues. The V segment lost 4 bases and the J segment 5 bases; nucleotides outside the gene matches: 4.

This clonotype was seen a few times. The CDR3 DNA follows: TGTGCCAGCAGCCCGCGAGGGTCTAGCGGGCACTCCTACAATGAGCAGTTCTTC. Translated: CASSPRGSSGHSYNEQFF. The rearrangement links TRBV4-2 to TRBJ2-1; TRBD2 matches at 8 bases. The length of the CDR3 is 18 residues. Germline values: CDR1 LGHNA, CDR2 YNFKEQ. The trim removed 4 bases at V and 0 bases at J, leaving 11 bases unmatched.

The genes are TRBV13 and TRBJ1-2; 9 bases map to TRBD1. Germline V CDR1 and CDR2: PRHDT, FYEKMQ (reference sequence). The trim removed 5 bases at V and 4 bases at J, leaving 8 bases unmatched. The CDR3 loop spans 15 amino acids. CDR3 in amino acids: CASSPTGQGIYGYTF. Written as DNA, the CDR3 is TGTGCCAGCAGCCCCACGGGACAGGGCATCTATGGCTACACCTTC.

This clonotype was counted a few times. The chain employs TRBV12-3 or TRBV12-4 and TRBJ1-1, with D possibly matching TRBD1 (5 bases). This CDR3 contains 12 residues. The V end was cut by 6 bases, the J end by 4 bases, with 9 bases between. CDR3: CASRGPGTEAFF. CDR3 bases: TGTGCCAGCAGGGGGCCCGGCACTGAAGCTTTCTTT.

This chain links TRBV4-3 with TRBJ1-2; D call uncertain. The V gene lost 1 base and the J gene lost 0 bases, with 9 bases spanning the gap. CDR1 is LGHNA, CDR2 YSLEER, per germline. The CDR3 runs to 15 residues. In nucleotides, the CDR3 is TGCGCCAGCAGCCAAGTAAGGGATTCTAACTATGGCTACACCTTC. This sequence encodes CASSQVRDSNYGYTF.

This clonotype showed up just a few times. The rearrangement joins TRBV28 to TRBJ1-1, with no clear D. Germline loops: CDR1 MDHEN, CDR2 SYDVKM. Trimming stripped 6 bases from V and 0 bases from J, with 20 bases between. This CDR3 is built from 17 residues. The CDR3 sequence is CASRPTRFEEMNTEAFF. CDR3 DNA sequence: TGTGCCAGCAGGCCCACCCGATTCGAGGAAATGAACACTGAAGCTTTCTTT.

V is TRBV6-5 and J is TRBJ1-5, with a weak D call TRBD1 (6 bases). V was cut by 7 bases and J by 3 bases, with 13 bases left in between. The germline V gene encodes CDR1 MNHEY and CDR2 SVGAGI. CDR3 length: 14 amino acids. The CDR3 DNA reads as TGTGCCAGCAAACAGGGATACAACAATCAGCCCCAGCATTTT. Translation: CASKQGYNNQPQHF.

This clonotype was seen repeatedly, ten times or more. V and J are TRBV6-1 and TRBJ2-2; possibly TRBD1 for D (6 bases). Trimming took off 7 bases at V and 2 bases at J, with 14 bases between the two ends. The CDR3 has 15 amino acids. Germline V CDR1 and CDR2: MNHNS, SASEGT. CDR3 loop: CASTRGTLNTGELFF. For the CDR3, the DNA is TGTGCCAGCACCAGAGGGACACTTAACACCGGGGAGCTGTTTTTT.

The sample holds a few counts of this clonotype. V gene TRBV7-8 combines with J gene TRBJ2-4; TRBD2 agrees at 11 bases. CDR1 is SGHVS, CDR2 FQNEAQ, per germline. The CDR3 loop spans 17 amino acids. Trimming at V came to 2 bases and at J to 0 bases, leaving 3 bases not matched to a gene. The CDR3 sequence is CASSLLGLAGAKNIQYF. In DNA, the CDR3 is TGTGCCAGCAGCTTACTCGGACTAGCGGGAGCCAAAAACATTCAGTACTTC. The full variable domain, in which reference TRBV7-8 and TRBJ2-4 provide the parts outside the CDR3, is GAGVSQSPRYKVAKRGQDVALRCDPISGHVSLFWYQQALGQGPEFLTYFQNEAQLDKSGLPSDRFFAERPEGSVSTLKIQRTQQEDSAVYLCASSLLGLAGAKNIQYFGAGTRLSVL.

There are a few counts of this clonotype. The V gene is TRBV19, the J gene TRBJ1-5; 8 bases match TRBD1. The germline gives CDR1 LNHDA, CDR2 SQIVND (reference sequence). The CDR3 loop spans 15 amino acids. Trimming took 7 bases from V and 0 from J; bases not matched to a gene: 5. The CDR3 sequence: CASILTGASNQPQHF. The CDR3 region has the DNA TGTGCCAGTATCCTGACAGGGGCTAGCAATCAGCCCCAGCATTTT.

This clonotype was seen a handful of times. The chain uses TRBV12-3 or TRBV12-4 and TRBJ1-1; D remains unclear. With 3 bases removed from V and 1 base from J, the gap between germline ends came to 18 bases. This CDR3 spans 17 amino acids. This chain's CDR3 is CASSFRRYSPTNTEAFF. The CDR3 DNA reads as TGTGCCAGCAGTTTCCGCAGATATAGCCCAACGAACACTGAAGCTTTCTTT.